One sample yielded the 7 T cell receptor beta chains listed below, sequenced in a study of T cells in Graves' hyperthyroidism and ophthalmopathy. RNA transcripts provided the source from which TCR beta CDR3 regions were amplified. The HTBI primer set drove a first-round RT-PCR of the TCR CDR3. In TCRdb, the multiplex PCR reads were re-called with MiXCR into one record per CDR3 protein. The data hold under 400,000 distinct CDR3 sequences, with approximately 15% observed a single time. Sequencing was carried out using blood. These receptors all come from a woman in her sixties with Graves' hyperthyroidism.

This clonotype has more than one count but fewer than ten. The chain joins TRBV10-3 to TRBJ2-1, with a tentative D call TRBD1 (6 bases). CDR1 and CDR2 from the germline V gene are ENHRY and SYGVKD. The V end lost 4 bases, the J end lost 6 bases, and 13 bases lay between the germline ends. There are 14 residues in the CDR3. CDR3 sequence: CAISADSLSNEQFF. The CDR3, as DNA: TGTGCCATCAGTGCGGACAGTCTTAGCAATGAGCAGTTCTTC.

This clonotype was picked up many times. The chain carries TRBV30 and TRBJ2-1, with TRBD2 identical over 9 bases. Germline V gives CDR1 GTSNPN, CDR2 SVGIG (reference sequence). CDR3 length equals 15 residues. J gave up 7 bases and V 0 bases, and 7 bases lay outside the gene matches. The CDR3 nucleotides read TGTGCCTGGAGTGTATCACTAGCGGGTTTAAATGAGCAGTTCTTC. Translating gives CAWSVSLAGLNEQFF. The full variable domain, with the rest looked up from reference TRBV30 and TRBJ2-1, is SQTIHQWPATLVQPVGSPLSLECTVEGTSNPNLYWYRQAAGRGLQLLFYSVGIGQISSEVPQNLSASRPQDRQFILSSKKLLLSDSGFYLCAWSVSLAGLNEQFFGPGTRLTVL.

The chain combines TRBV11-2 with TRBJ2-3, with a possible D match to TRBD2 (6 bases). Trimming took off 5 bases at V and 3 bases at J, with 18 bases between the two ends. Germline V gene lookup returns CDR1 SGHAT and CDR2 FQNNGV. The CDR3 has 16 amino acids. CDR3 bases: TGTGCCAGCAGCGTAATGTACGGGGCGGGGACAGATACGCAGTATTTT. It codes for CASSVMYGAGTDTQYF.

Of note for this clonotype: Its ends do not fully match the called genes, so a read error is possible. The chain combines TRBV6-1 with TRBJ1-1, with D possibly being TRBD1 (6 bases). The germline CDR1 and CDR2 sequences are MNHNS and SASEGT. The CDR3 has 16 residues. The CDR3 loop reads CASSEGARGGGTEAFF. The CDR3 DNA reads TGTGCCAGCAGCGAAGGCGCCAGGGGAGGGGGCACTGAAGCTTTCTTT.

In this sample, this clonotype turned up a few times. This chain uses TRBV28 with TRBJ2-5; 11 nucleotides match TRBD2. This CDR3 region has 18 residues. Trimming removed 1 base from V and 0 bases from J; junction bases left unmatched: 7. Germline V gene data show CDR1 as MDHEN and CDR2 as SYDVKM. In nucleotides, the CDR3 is TGTGCCAGCAGTTTATTTATCTCGACTAGCGGGAACCAAGAGACCCAGTACTTC. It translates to CASSLFISTSGNQETQYF.

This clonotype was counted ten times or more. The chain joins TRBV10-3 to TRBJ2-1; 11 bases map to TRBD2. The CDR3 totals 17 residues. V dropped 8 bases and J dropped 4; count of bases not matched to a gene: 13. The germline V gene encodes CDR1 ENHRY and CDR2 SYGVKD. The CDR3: CAIRDIRTSGRYNEQFF. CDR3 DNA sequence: TGTGCCATCCGGGACATCCGAACTAGCGGGAGATACAATGAGCAGTTCTTC.

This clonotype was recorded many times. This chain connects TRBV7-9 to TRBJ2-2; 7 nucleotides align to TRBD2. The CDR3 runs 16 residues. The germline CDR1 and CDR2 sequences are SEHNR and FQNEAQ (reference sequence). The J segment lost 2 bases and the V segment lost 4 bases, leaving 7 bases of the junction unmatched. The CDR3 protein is CASSSVGTNNTGELFF. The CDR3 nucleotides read TGTGCCAGCAGCTCCGTGGGGACTAATAACACCGGGGAGCTGTTTTTT.